Included here is one T cell receptor (beta chain) sequence, with context. Its antigen is undetermined. The Oncomine TCR Beta short-read assay was applied to DNA of cultured CD4+ T cells. The template was genomic DNA from cultured CD4+ T cells. TCRdb reprocessed the PCR reads via MiXCR and lists one record per CDR3 protein. The repertoire has fewer than 8,000 distinct CDR3 sequences, more than 25% of them found once; the top ten carry roughly 14%. This CDR3 region has 13 residues. Per germline, CDR1 SGHTA and CDR2 FQGNSA. Between the trimmed V and J ends, which lost 5 bases and 5 bases, there was a span of 9 bases. The data are from a study of vaccination and CD4 T cells after COVID-19. Described treatment: roughly nine-day PBMC culture with coronavirus spike peptide pools or control peptides (ViraFEST assay). The unexposed donor provided CD4+ T cells, which were taken before the COVID-19 pandemic (2011-2018). ViraFEST used peptide pools to expand antigen-specific T cells before TCR sequencing.

The sample consisted of CD4+ T cells from blood, cultured in vitro. The V gene is TRBV7-2, the J gene TRBJ2-2; no definite D call. The receptor was isolated from a human donor in good health. The CDR3 loop reads CASSEQRTGELFF. The DNA for the CDR3 is TGTGCCAGCAGCGAACAGAGGACCGGGGAGCTGTTTTTT. Full variable domain (rest looked up from reference TRBV7-2 and TRBJ2-2): GAGVSQSPSNKVTEKGKDVELRCDPISGHTALYWYRQSLGQGLEFLIYFQGNSAPDKSGLPSDRFSAERTGGSVSTLTIQRTQQEDSAVYLCASSEQRTGELFFGEGSRLTVL.